The clone carrying this T cell receptor (beta chain) appeared a few times. The antigen is undetermined. This sample was included in a study of identifying expanded T cells in peripheral blood. TCRdb's table, derived via immunoSEQ multiplex PCR, lists solely in-frame clones and lacks some. The sample holds about 52,000 clones, 82% seen once. Collection occurred without any documented infections or immune events in donors. Broader study findings: About 1.2 clones differed between technical replicates, versus approximately 16 and 20 over time. Clone count variance between roughly 2-week samples rose with total template count.

Sequences were obtained from blood. The receptor was isolated from a person aged 18 to 70 in good health.

The CDR3 region is CASSPRTSGGSYNEQFF. The CDR3 coding sequence is TGCGCCAGCAGCCCCCGGACTAGCGGGGGATCCTACAATGAGCAGTTCTTC. J is TRBJ2-1 and V is TRBV5-1; 13 nucleotides line up with TRBD2. Per the germline V gene, CDR1 is SGHRS and CDR2 is YFSETQ. V shed 4 bases and J 1 base; nucleotides not matched to a gene: 5. This CDR3 comprises 17 residues.